This section outlines one T cell receptor (beta chain) sequence together with its context. The TCRbeta library was prepared with unique molecular identifiers. TCRdb re-called the PCR reads through MiXCR, storing one row per CDR3 protein. There are roughly 300,000 distinct CDR3 sequences in the sample; around a tenth occur only once, and around 2.4% lies in the top ten. These data come from a study of T-cell reconstitution after alpha-beta-depleted transplantation in children. The CDR3 length is 15 residues. Germline V gives CDR1 MNHNS, CDR2 SASEGT. V gave up 4 bases and J gave up 5 bases; unmatched junction bases: 5.

This chain links TRBV6-1 with TRBJ2-1; 10 positions match TRBD2. The source material was PBMCs from the stem cell graft donor, sampled from the stem cell graft. This receptor was obtained from a human donor who donated a stem cell graft to a child with acute lymphoblastic leukemia. The CDR3 protein is CASSARTSGDNEQFF. The CDR3 DNA reads TGTGCCAGCAGTGCCCGGACTAGCGGAGACAATGAGCAGTTCTTC.